This paragraph covers one T cell receptor (beta chain) sequence. The record originates from a study of blood T cell repertoires in COVID-19. Across the whole study: Sites in the United States, Italy and Spain provided acute and convalescent COVID-19 samples. PBMCs, B-cell-depleted T cells, or T cells provided the cDNA or gDNA that made up the material.

Germline CDR1 and CDR2: DFQATT and SNEGSKA (reference sequence). The CDR3 has 12 residues. Deletions cut 3 bases from V and 6 bases from J, with 9 bases between. The repertoire was sequenced with immunoSEQ multiplex PCR; TCRdb's copy has only in-frame clones and lacks some. Of 450,000 to 600,000 clones in the sample, about 85% are singletons; the top ten hold roughly 0.7%. Symptom resolution, clearance, or two negative PCRs marked donors in Cohort 3 as recovered. Material for sequencing was PBMCs or T cells enriched from blood (not recorded which). The V and J genes are TRBV20-1 and TRBJ2-4; maybe TRBD1 (5 bases). This clonotype was obtained from a woman in her late teens or twenties who had recovered from COVID-19. The CDR3 loop is CSASWQGNIQYF. CDR3 DNA: TGCAGTGCTAGTTGGCAGGGAAACATTCAGTACTTC.